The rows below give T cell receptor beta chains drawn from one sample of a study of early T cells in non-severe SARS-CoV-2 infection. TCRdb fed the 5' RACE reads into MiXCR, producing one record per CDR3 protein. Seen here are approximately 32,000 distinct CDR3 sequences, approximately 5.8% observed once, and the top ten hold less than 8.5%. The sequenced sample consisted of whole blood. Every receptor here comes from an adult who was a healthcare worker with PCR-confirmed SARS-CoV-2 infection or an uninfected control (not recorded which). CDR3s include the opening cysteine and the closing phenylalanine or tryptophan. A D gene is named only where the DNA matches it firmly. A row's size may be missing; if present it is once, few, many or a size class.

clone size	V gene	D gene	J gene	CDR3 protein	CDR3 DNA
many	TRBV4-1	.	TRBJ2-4	CASSQPGGSGVIQYF	TGCGCCAGCAGCCAACCCGGGGGTAGCGGAGTTATTCAGTACTTC
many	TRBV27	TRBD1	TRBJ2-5	CASSLKGGPETQYF	TGTGCCAGCAGTTTAAAAGGGGGCCCGGAGACCCAGTACTTC
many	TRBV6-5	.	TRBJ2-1	CASSYGGLEQFF	TGTGCCAGCAGTTACGGGGGGCTTGAGCAGTTCTTC
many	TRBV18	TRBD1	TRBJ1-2	CASSPDRARTNYGYTF	TGTGCCAGCTCACCCGACAGGGCGAGAACTAACTATGGCTACACCTTC
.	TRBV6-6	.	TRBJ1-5	CASSGGVKYLGSNQPQHF	TGTGCCAGCAGTGGGGGGGTGAAATATCTGGGTAGCAATCAGCCCCAGCATTTT
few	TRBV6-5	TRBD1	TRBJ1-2	CASSYSRQGSYGYTF	TGTGCCAGCAGTTACTCGAGACAGGGCTCCTATGGCTACACCTTC
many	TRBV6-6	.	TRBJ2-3	CASKRALGDTQYF	TGTGCCAGCAAGCGGGCTTTAGGAGATACGCAGTATTTT
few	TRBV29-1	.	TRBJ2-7	CSALKGRREQYF	TGCAGCGCTTTGAAGGGAAGACGCGAGCAGTACTTC
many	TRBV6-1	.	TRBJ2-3	CASSEKRNLIGDTQYF	TGTGCCAGCAGTGAAAAGCGGAACCTAATTGGGGATACGCAGTATTTT
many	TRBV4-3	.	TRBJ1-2	CASSQDGASIYGYTF	TGCGCCAGCAGCCAAGACGGGGCTAGCATCTATGGCTACACCTTC
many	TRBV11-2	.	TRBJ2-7	CASSFPGTYEQYF	TGTGCCAGCAGCTTCCCCGGGACCTACGAGCAGTACTTC
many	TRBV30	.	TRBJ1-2	CAWTHRSRYGYTF	TGTGCCTGGACCCACAGAAGTCGGTATGGCTACACCTTC
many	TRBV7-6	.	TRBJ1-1	CASSPRGGMDTEAFF	TGTGCCAGCAGCCCCCGGGGGGGCATGGACACTGAAGCTTTCTTT
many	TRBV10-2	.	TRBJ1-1	CASSGLSRRQRSNTEAFF	TGCGCCAGCAGTGGTCTTTCCCGGAGACAGAGATCAAACACTGAAGCTTTCTTT
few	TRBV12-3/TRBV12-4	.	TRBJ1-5	CASSLDVWQLGQPQHF	TGTGCCAGCAGTTTGGACGTTTGGCAGCTCGGTCAGCCCCAGCATTTT
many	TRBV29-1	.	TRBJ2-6	CSVMTQSYRANVLTF	TGCAGCGTCATGACCCAGTCCTACAGGGCCAACGTCCTGACTTTC
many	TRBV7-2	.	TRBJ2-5	CASSLGWTGVQETQYF	TGTGCCAGCAGCTTAGGATGGACGGGAGTTCAAGAGACCCAGTACTTC
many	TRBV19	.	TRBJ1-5	CASSTGLVGQPQHF	TGTGCCAGTAGTACGGGCCTAGTGGGTCAGCCCCAGCATTTT
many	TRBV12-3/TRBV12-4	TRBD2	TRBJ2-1	CASSLSGSRFNEQFF	TGTGCCAGCAGTTTAAGCGGGAGTCGCTTCAATGAGCAGTTCTTC
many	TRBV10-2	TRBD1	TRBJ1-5	CASRDHTGVDQPQHF	TGCGCCAGCAGGGACCATACAGGGGTAGATCAGCCCCAGCATTTT
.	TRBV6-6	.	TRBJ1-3	CASSPTANTIYF	TGTGCCAGCAGTCCAACGGCGAACACCATATATTTT
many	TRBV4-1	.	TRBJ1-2	CASSHPGLGKGYTF	TGCGCCAGCAGCCATCCAGGGTTAGGTAAAGGCTACACCTTC
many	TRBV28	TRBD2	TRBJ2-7	CASFVGGASGSYEQYF	TGTGCCAGCTTCGTCGGCGGGGCTAGCGGGAGCTACGAGCAGTACTTC
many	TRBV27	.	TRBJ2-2	CASTSLPGELFF	TGTGCCAGCACCTCCCTCCCCGGGGAGCTGTTTTTT
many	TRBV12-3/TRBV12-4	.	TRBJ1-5	CASTQMGKHQPQHF	TGTGCCAGCACTCAAATGGGGAAGCATCAGCCCCAGCATTTT
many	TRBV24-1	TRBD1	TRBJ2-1	CATSDNYRGYNEQFF	TGTGCCACCAGTGATAATTACAGGGGATACAATGAGCAGTTCTTC
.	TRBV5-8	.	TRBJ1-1	CASSPGFITEAFF	TGTGCCAGCAGCCCGGGATTCATCACTGAAGCTTTCTTT
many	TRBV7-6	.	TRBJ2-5	CASSTKHRRETQYF	TGTGCCAGCAGCACAAAACACAGGAGAGAGACCCAGTACTTC
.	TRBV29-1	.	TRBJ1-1	CSVGNGAEAFF	TGCAGCGTGGGGAATGGCGCTGAAGCTTTCTTT
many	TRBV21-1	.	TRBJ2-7	CASSKSPPRRGSNF	TGTGCCAGCAGCAAAAGCCCCCCGAGAAGGGGGAGCAACTTC